This T cell receptor (beta chain) derives from a study of blood T cell repertoires in COVID-19. Study-wide context: COVID-19 samples from acute and convalescent phases originated in the United States, Italy and Spain. PBMCs, B-cell-depleted T cells, or T cells were the source of the cDNA or gDNA that made up the material.

Per the study methods: Scientists estimated how many nucleated cells there were by amplifying reference gene primers. Clones were read by immunoSEQ multiplex PCR, and TCRdb kept only the in-frame ones, dropping some. The DNA was the basis for D and trimming; V, J and clone size are from that table. Here the sample spans about 170,000 clones, roughly 80% being singletons. The V and J ends lost 8 bases and 0 bases, in that order; junction bases with no gene match: 7. The germline CDR1 and CDR2 sequences are SNHLY and FYNNEI. The length of the CDR3 is 14 residues. The sequence derives from a woman in her 70s with acute or convalescent COVID-19. The chain couples TRBV2 to TRBJ2-7; 7 nucleotides line up with TRBD1. Sequenced material: peripheral blood. CDR3 in amino acids: CASRPDRVSYEQYF. The CDR3 DNA is TGTGCCAGCCGCCCTGACAGGGTCTCCTACGAGCAGTACTTC.